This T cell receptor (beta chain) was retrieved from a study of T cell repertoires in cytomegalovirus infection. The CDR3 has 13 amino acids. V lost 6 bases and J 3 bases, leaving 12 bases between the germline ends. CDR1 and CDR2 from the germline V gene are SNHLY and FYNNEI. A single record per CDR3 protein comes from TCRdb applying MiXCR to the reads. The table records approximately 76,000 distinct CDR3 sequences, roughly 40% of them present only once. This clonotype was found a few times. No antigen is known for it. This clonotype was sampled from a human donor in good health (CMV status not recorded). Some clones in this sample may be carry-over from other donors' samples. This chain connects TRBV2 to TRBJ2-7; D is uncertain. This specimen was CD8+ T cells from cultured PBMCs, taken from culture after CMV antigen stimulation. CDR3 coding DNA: TGTGCCAGCAGCAACCGGCCGCGCTACGAGCAGTACTTC. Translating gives CASSNRPRYEQYF.